The rows below give T cell receptor beta chains drawn from one sample of a study of memory CD4+ T cells and cytomegalovirus serostatus. This table comes from immunoSEQ multiplex PCR, and its TCRdb copy is limited to in-frame clones, with some not included. The profile covers about 53,000 clones, with approximately 78% appearing a single time and less than 1% taken by the ten largest. The sequenced sample consisted of memory CD4+ T cells from blood. These receptors all stem from an adult in good health and CMV-seronegative. Each CDR3 is given with its conserved first and last residue. D genes are given only for firm matches. Rows give clone size only sometimes, using once, few, many, or a class for an expanded clone.

J gene | D gene | V gene | clone size | CDR3 protein | CDR3 DNA
TRBJ1-1 | . | TRBV2 | . | CASSVRESNTEAFF | TGTGCCAGCAGCGTGCGGGAGTCAAACACTGAAGCTTTCTTT
TRBJ1-2 | . | TRBV19 | . | CASSISAAGGYGYTF | TGTGCCAGTAGTATCTCGGCAGCAGGAGGCTATGGCTACACCTTC
TRBJ1-2 | TRBD1 | TRBV6-6 | . | CASSSGGGRGYTF | TGTGCCAGCAGCTCAGGGGGCGGGAGAGGCTACACCTTC
TRBJ2-7 | . | TRBV7-3 | . | CASSLSRGGNEQYF | TGTGCCAGCAGCTTATCCCGGGGTGGGAACGAGCAGTACTTC
TRBJ1-6 | . | TRBV7-2 | . | CASRPPAGYNSPLHF | TGTGCCAGCAGACCCCCCGCGGGTTATAATTCACCCCTCCACTTT
TRBJ2-5 | . | TRBV25-1 | once | CASSESGLAVETQYF | TGTGCCAGCAGTGAATCGGGACTCGCCGTAGAGACCCAGTACTTC
TRBJ1-6 | . | TRBV15 | . | CATSLGGGHLHF | TGTGCCACCAGCTTGGGTGGAGGGCATCTCCACTTT
TRBJ2-3 | . | TRBV7-2 | . | CASSQYTDTQYF | TGTGCCAGCAGCCAGTACACAGATACGCAGTATTTT
TRBJ1-2 | TRBD1 | TRBV6-5 | . | CATRPGQGGYDGYTF | TGTGCCACCCGCCCCGGACAGGGAGGCTACGATGGCTACACCTTC
TRBJ1-1 | . | TRBV5-1 | once | CASRRQETGGTEAFF | TGCGCCAGCAGGAGACAGGAGACCGGGGGCACTGAAGCTTTCTTT
TRBJ2-5 | TRBD2 | TRBV2 | . | CASSEGGGGGVLEGETQYF | TGTGCCAGCAGTGAAGGTGGCGGGGGGGGCGTTTTGGAAGGAGAGACCCAGTACTTC
TRBJ1-6 | . | TRBV14 | once | CASSAKWTALNSPLHF | TGTGCCAGCAGCGCAAAGTGGACGGCGCTAAATTCACCCCTCCACTTT
TRBJ1-2 | TRBD1 | TRBV30 | once | CAWTPTGRDRYGYTF | TGTGCCTGGACCCCGACAGGGAGGGATAGGTATGGCTACACCTTC
TRBJ2-5 | . | TRBV2 | few | CASSEWWGQETQYF | TGTGCCAGCAGTGAATGGTGGGGCCAAGAGACCCAGTACTTC
TRBJ1-6 | . | TRBV19 | . | CASSIVGEPLHF | TGTGCCAGTAGTATCGTCGGGGAACCCCTCCACTTT
TRBJ2-5 | . | TRBV7-2 | . | CASSLAQETQYF | TGTGCCAGCAGCTTAGCGCAGGAGACCCAGTACTTC
TRBJ1-5 | . | TRBV4-3 | . | CASSPDIRQPQHF | TGCGCCAGCAGCCCCGACATAAGGCAGCCCCAGCATTTT
TRBJ1-4 | TRBD1 | TRBV6-1 | . | CASTLDREEKLFF | TGTGCCAGCACCTTGGACAGGGAAGAAAAACTGTTTTTT
TRBJ2-7 | TRBD1 | TRBV7-2 | . | CASSLAGQGVKQYF | TGTGCCAGCAGCTTAGCGGGACAGGGTGTCAAGCAGTACTTC
TRBJ2-7 | TRBD2 | TRBV5-5 | . | CASSLAAGATYEQYF | TGTGCCAGCAGCTTGGCAGCGGGGGCAACCTACGAGCAGTACTTC
TRBJ2-1 | . | TRBV9 | . | CASSASTPSSYNEQFF | TGTGCCAGCAGCGCCTCGACCCCTAGCTCCTACAATGAGCAGTTCTTC
TRBJ2-7 | . | TRBV6-5 | . | CATTHTTYEQYF | TGTGCCACTACACACACCACCTACGAGCAGTACTTC
TRBJ2-1 | TRBD1 | TRBV5-1 | . | CASSGQGAGNEQFF | TGCGCCAGCAGCGGCCAGGGGGCGGGGAATGAGCAGTTCTTC
TRBJ1-2 | . | TRBV19 | . | CASTNLRGDIGYTF | TGTGCCAGTACCAATCTGAGGGGGGACATTGGCTACACCTTC
TRBJ2-3 | . | TRBV5-1 | . | CASSSGVGTDTQYF | TGCGCCAGCAGCTCCGGGGTAGGCACAGATACGCAGTATTTT
TRBJ2-5 | . | TRBV10-1 | . | CASSEEGGVETQYF | TGCGCCAGCAGTGAGGAGGGGGGGGTAGAGACCCAGTACTTC
TRBJ1-2 | . | TRBV7-2 | . | CASRSGTGYGYTF | TGTGCCAGCAGGTCCGGGACCGGCTATGGCTACACCTTC
TRBJ2-1 | TRBD1 | TRBV5-1 | . | CASRAGGYNEQFF | TGCGCCAGCAGAGCAGGGGGCTACAATGAGCAGTTCTTC
TRBJ2-5 | . | TRBV7-9 | . | CASSLALNKETQYF | TGTGCCAGCAGCTTAGCTTTAAACAAAGAGACCCAGTACTTC
TRBJ2-5 | TRBD1 | TRBV11-1 | few | CASSWAPQGETQYF | TGTGCCAGCAGCTGGGCCCCACAGGGGGAGACCCAGTACTTC
TRBJ2-7 | . | TRBV5-1 | . | CASSSQSSYEQYF | TGCGCCAGCAGCTCCCAAAGCTCCTACGAGCAGTACTTC
TRBJ2-1 | TRBD2 | TRBV18 | few | CASSPLAGVRVGNEQFF | TGTGCCAGCTCACCCCTAGCGGGGGTGCGGGTAGGCAATGAGCAGTTCTTC
TRBJ1-5 | . | TRBV6-8 | . | CASSFYPGLNNQPQHF | TGTGCTAGCAGTTTCTACCCGGGACTTAACAATCAGCCCCAGCATTTT
TRBJ1-2 | . | TRBV7-9 | . | CASSLESGVGGYTF | TGTGCCAGCAGCTTAGAATCTGGGGTCGGGGGCTACACCTTC
TRBJ1-5 | . | TRBV2 | once | CASSEGQGSRYQPQHF | TGTGCCAGCAGTGAAGGTCAAGGGAGTAGATATCAGCCCCAGCATTTT
TRBJ1-6 | . | TRBV6-1 | . | CASSENSYNSPLHF | TGTGCCAGCAGTGAAAACTCCTATAATTCACCCCTCCACTTT
TRBJ2-7 | TRBD1 | TRBV7-7 | . | CASSLYRGTEQYF | TGTGCCAGCAGCTTATACAGGGGGACCGAGCAGTACTTC